Each of the 3 T cell receptor beta chains below was sequenced from the same sample in a study of CXCR3-negative and CXCR3-positive naive CD8 T cells. The authors made the TRB cDNA libraries by 5' RACE using UMI labels. For each CDR3 protein, TCRdb gives one entry from its re-call of the 5' RACE reads, without DNA. The sample includes more than 65,000 distinct CDR3 sequences. The material sequenced was naive CXCR3- CD8+ T cells from blood. Subset meaning: CD45RO-CCR7+CD27+CD95- naive CD8+ T cells lacking CXCR3 (TNR3-). The receptor source for this set is a human donor in good health. Some clones in this sample may be carry-over from other donors' samples.

V usage is TRBV20-1 and J usage is TRBJ1-5; TCRdb's D call, TRBD1, is unchecked because there is no DNA. This CDR3 contains 13 residues. Germline V CDR1 and CDR2: DFQATT, SNEGSKA (reference sequence). CDR3 sequence: CSAQTGFTQPQHF.

This chain connects TRBV7-8 to TRBJ1-1; as DNA is missing, the TRBD1 call by TCRdb cannot be tested. CDR3 size: 13 residues. Germline assignment: CDR1 SGHVS and CDR2 FQNEAQ. CDR3 region: CASSLGQGTEAFF.

The V call is TRBV6-2 or TRBV6-3, the J call TRBJ2-7; with no DNA, the TCRdb D assignment of TRBD2 cannot be verified. Germline CDR1 reads MNHEY; CDR2 reads SVGEGT. This CDR3 has 15 amino acids. The CDR3 spells CASTSTTILTGEQYF.